The rows below give T cell receptor beta chains drawn from one sample of a study of blood T cell repertoires in COVID-19. Assay: immunoSEQ multiplex PCR; the TCRdb copy retains only in-frame clones and omits some. Of under 20,000 clones in the sample, around 80% are singletons; the top ten hold about 16%. Sample: peripheral blood. Receptors were obtained from a human donor in a cohort sampled during active COVID-19. Each CDR3 is given with its conserved first and last residue. The D gene is left open where the match is weak. Rows give clone size only sometimes, using once, few, many, or a class for an expanded clone.

TRBJ2-6,NA,NA,TRBV7-9,TGTGCCAGCAGCTCACGGAGACCCAACGTCCTGACTTTC,CASSSRRPNVLTF
TRBJ2-7,NA,TRBD1,TRBV6-2/TRBV6-3,TGTGCCAGCAGTTTCCGGGACAGGGGGCGAGGCGAGCAGTACTTC,CASSFRDRGRGEQYF
TRBJ2-5,NA,TRBD2,TRBV4-3,TGCGCCAGCAGCCAAGACTCCGGACTAGCGGCTCAAGAGACCCAGTACTTC,CASSQDSGLAAQETQYF
TRBJ1-3,NA,NA,TRBV7-2,TGTGCCAGCAGCCCAGATCAAAACTCTGGAAACACCATATATTTT,CASSPDQNSGNTIYF
TRBJ1-6,NA,NA,TRBV4-2,TGTGCCAGCAGCCAAGGAAAATCAGCCTATAATTCACCCCTCCACTTT,CASSQGKSAYNSPLHF
TRBJ2-3,once,TRBD1,TRBV28,TGTGCCAGCAGTAGGCAGGGGGTAAGGGATACGCAGTATTTT,CASSRQGVRDTQYF
TRBJ1-2,NA,NA,TRBV25-1,TGTGCCAGCCATAACAGGGAAGGTGGCTACACCTTC,CASHNREGGYTF
TRBJ2-5,few,TRBD2,TRBV5-1,TGCGCCAGCAGCTTGACGGGGGGGCTCCAAGAGACCCAGTACTTC,CASSLTGGLQETQYF
TRBJ2-5,NA,TRBD2,TRBV12-5,TGTGCTAGTGGTTTAACTAGCGGGAGGGCTTTTCTAGAGACCCAGTACTTC,CASGLTSGRAFLETQYF
TRBJ1-1,few,NA,TRBV12-3/TRBV12-4,TGTGCCAGCAGTTGGGGAGCTGGCACTGAAGCTTTCTTT,CASSWGAGTEAFF
TRBJ2-5,NA,TRBD2,TRBV7-3,TGTGCCAGCAGTAGAACCGGGACTAGCGGAAAAGAGACCCAGTACTTC,CASSRTGTSGKETQYF
TRBJ1-1,few,NA,TRBV10-3,TGTGCCATCAGTGGGGCTTACACTGAAGCTTTCTTT,CAISGAYTEAFF
TRBJ2-3,NA,NA,TRBV2,TGTGCCAGTGTGCTTGGAGGAGCGGGCACAGATACGCAGTATTTT,CASVLGGAGTDTQYF
TRBJ1-4,few,NA,TRBV9,TGTGCCAGCAGCGTAAGGGGAAGAACTAATGAAAAACTGTTTTTT,CASSVRGRTNEKLFF
TRBJ1-3,NA,NA,TRBV5-4,TGTGCCAGCAGCTTGAGGGGGGGAAACACCATATATTTT,CASSLRGGNTIYF
TRBJ1-1,NA,TRBD1,TRBV5-4,TGTGCCAGCAGCCCGAGACAGGGGGCTCCTGAAGCTTTCTTT,CASSPRQGAPEAFF
TRBJ2-1,NA,TRBD2,TRBV5-4,TGTGCCAGCAGCCCGTCGGGGGGGCTTTACAATGAGCAGTTCTTC,CASSPSGGLYNEQFF
TRBJ2-3,NA,NA,TRBV12-3/TRBV12-4,TGTGCCAGCAGTTTTGCGTATGGAGATACGCAGTATTTT,CASSFAYGDTQYF
TRBJ1-2,NA,NA,TRBV9,TGTGCCAGCAGCGTAGGGTCCCAGGGGCATGGGGGCTACACCTTC,CASSVGSQGHGGYTF
TRBJ1-1,NA,NA,TRBV2,TGTGCCAGCAGTAAGGAGGGATTGAACACTGAAGCTTTCTTT,CASSKEGLNTEAFF
TRBJ1-4,NA,NA,TRBV7-3,TGTGCCAGCAGTCCCTCCGCTAATGAAAAACTGTTTTTT,CASSPSANEKLFF
TRBJ1-1,few,NA,TRBV19,TGTGCCCCTTCCCGGGGGGCAGGGGCTTTCTTT,CAPSRGAGAFF
TRBJ1-2,once,TRBD1,TRBV3-1/TRBV3-2,TGTGCCAGCAGCCAAACGACAGGGGCCGCGTCCTATGGCTACACCTTC,CASSQTTGAASYGYTF
TRBJ1-2,NA,NA,TRBV3-1/TRBV3-2,TGTGCCAGCAGCCAAGATTCGGGGGGGAATGGCTACACCTTC,CASSQDSGGNGYTF
TRBJ2-2,NA,TRBD2,TRBV10-3,TGTGCCATCAATGGCGGGAGCACCGGGGAGCTGTTTTTT,CAINGGSTGELFF
TRBJ2-7,NA,TRBD2,TRBV19,TGTGCCAGTAGTATCCAAAGCGGGATAAACGAGCAGTACTTC,CASSIQSGINEQYF
TRBJ2-1,NA,TRBD1,TRBV4-1,TGCGCCAGCAGCCAAGGGGGACAGCTAACACGGTACGATGAGCAGTTCTTC,CASSQGGQLTRYDEQFF
TRBJ1-3,NA,TRBD1,TRBV6-1,TGTGCCAGCAGTGAAAAGGGATGGACAGGGCTGAGCCCGTCTGGAAACACCATATATTTT,CASSEKGWTGLSPSGNTIYF
TRBJ2-1,NA,TRBD2,TRBV7-9,TGTGCCAGCAGTTCTACCCGGGACTACGGCAATGAGCAGTTCTTC,CASSSTRDYGNEQFF
TRBJ1-6,NA,TRBD1,TRBV9,TGTGCCAGCAGTCTACAGGGGGCGAATTCACCCCTCCACTTT,CASSLQGANSPLHF
TRBJ2-3,NA,NA,TRBV10-3,TGTGCCATCAGGAGGGAAAGCACAGATACGCAGTATTTT,CAIRRESTDTQYF
TRBJ1-4,NA,NA,TRBV5-4,TGTGCCAGCAGCTTGGAAGGGGCGACTAATGAAAAACTGTTTTTT,CASSLEGATNEKLFF
TRBJ2-6,NA,NA,TRBV27,TGTGCCAGCAGTTCACCGACAGGCAACTCTGGGGCCAACGTCCTGACTTTC,CASSSPTGNSGANVLTF
TRBJ2-3,NA,NA,TRBV6-2/TRBV6-3,TGTGCCAGCAGTTACCAGGACTATAGGAGCACAGATACGCAGTATTTT,CASSYQDYRSTDTQYF
TRBJ1-2,NA,NA,TRBV29-1,TGCAGCGTTGAAGATAATGGCTACACCTTC,CSVEDNGYTF
TRBJ1-3,NA,TRBD1,TRBV7-2,TGTGCCAGCAGCTTAAGGGAGGGGACAGGCATCCTCTCTGGAAACACCATATATTTT,CASSLREGTGILSGNTIYF
TRBJ2-5,NA,TRBD2,TRBV2,TGTGCCAGCACCGATAGGGAGACTAGCGGGAGGGGGGAGACCCAGTACTTC,CASTDRETSGRGETQYF
TRBJ2-4,NA,NA,TRBV6-6,TGTGCCAGCAGTTCACCGGGACAATTAGCCAAAAACATTCAGTACTTC,CASSSPGQLAKNIQYF
TRBJ1-1,NA,NA,TRBV13,TGTGCCAGCAGCTCCCAGGAGGGCCACACTGAAGCTTTCTTT,CASSSQEGHTEAFF
TRBJ1-2,NA,NA,TRBV20-1,TGCAGTGCAACCGGGACTGTAGGGTACACCTTC,CSATGTVGYTF
TRBJ2-5,NA,NA,TRBV4-3,TGCGCCAGCAGCCAAGATGCGGGGAGTGGGGAGACCCAGTACTTC,CASSQDAGSGETQYF
TRBJ1-1,NA,NA,TRBV7-2,TGTGCCAGCAGCACGGGACAAAATGGGGGAGCTTTCTTT,CASSTGQNGGAFF
TRBJ2-7,NA,TRBD1,TRBV7-9,TGTGCCAGCAGCTTAAAAGGGACAGGGGGCTCCGAGCAGTACTTC,CASSLKGTGGSEQYF
TRBJ2-1,NA,TRBD2,TRBV10-3,TGTGCCATCAGTGAGCCTAGCGGCCCGGGGGAGTTCTTC,CAISEPSGPGEFF
TRBJ1-2,few,NA,TRBV12-3/TRBV12-4,TGTGCCAGCAGTTCCACAGGTTATGGCTACACCTTC,CASSSTGYGYTF
TRBJ2-2,few,NA,TRBV9,TGTGCCAGCAGCCGGGGTGGGCCCGACACCGGGGAGCTGTTTTTT,CASSRGGPDTGELFF